The entry below gives a single T cell receptor beta chain sequence along with its context. This sample is drawn from a study of cytomegalovirus exposure and HLA in healthy donors. The PCR contained 60 Vbeta and 13 Jbeta primers. Assay used: immunoSEQ multiplex PCR; TCRdb lists only in-frame clones, some missing. The sample includes under 150,000 clones, approximately 61% of them seen just once. This CDR3 comprises 14 residues. Germline loops: CDR1 MDHEN, CDR2 SYDVKM. Germline trimming cut 5 bases from V and 4 bases from J; bases unmatched to any gene: 7. Donors consisted of healthy bone marrow donors. Source material: PBMCs. This rearrangement joins TRBV28 to TRBJ1-2, with 7 bases matching TRBD1. This clonotype originated in a man aged 25 to 40 in good health and CMV-seropositive. The CDR3 reads CASSTPGQIYGYTF. The CDR3 DNA sequence: TGTGCCAGCAGTACTCCGGGACAGATCTATGGCTACACCTTC.